The clone carrying this T cell receptor beta chain was found many times. The data were obtained in a study of T-cell memory formation after mild COVID-19. In TCRdb, the 5' RACE reads were re-called with MiXCR into one record per CDR3 protein. Here the sample spans about 400,000 distinct CDR3 sequences, about a quarter being singletons. The receptor was derived from an adult woman who had mild COVID-19 (a few samples of this study predate the infection). Cell type and time point are not known. Sequenced sample: PBMCs or a T cell subset sorted from them (not recorded which).

CDR3 amino acids: CASSLTGGNYGYTF. CDR3 bases: TGTGCCAGCAGTCTAACGGGGGGAAACTATGGCTACACCTTC. The rearrangement uses TRBV7-9 and TRBJ1-2; tentatively, D is TRBD1 (5 bases). Germline CDR1 reads SEHNR; CDR2 reads FQNEAQ (reference sequence). Trimming stripped 6 bases from V and 2 bases from J, with 13 bases between. The CDR3 length is 14 residues.